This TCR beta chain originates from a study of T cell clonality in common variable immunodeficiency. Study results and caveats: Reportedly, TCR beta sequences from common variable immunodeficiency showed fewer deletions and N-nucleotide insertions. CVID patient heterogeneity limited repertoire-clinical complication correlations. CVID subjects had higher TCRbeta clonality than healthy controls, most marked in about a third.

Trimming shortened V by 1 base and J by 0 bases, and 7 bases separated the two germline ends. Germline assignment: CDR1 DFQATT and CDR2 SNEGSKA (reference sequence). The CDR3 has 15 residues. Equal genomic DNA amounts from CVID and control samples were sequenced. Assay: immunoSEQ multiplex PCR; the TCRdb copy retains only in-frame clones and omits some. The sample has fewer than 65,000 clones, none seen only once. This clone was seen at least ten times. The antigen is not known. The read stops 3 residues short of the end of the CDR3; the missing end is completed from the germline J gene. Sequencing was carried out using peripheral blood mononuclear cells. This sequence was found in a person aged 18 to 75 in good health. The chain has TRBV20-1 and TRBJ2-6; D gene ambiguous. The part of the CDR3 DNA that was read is TGCAGTGCTAGAGGGGCGAACTCTGGGGCCAACGTC. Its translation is CSARGANSGANV. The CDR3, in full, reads CSARGANSGANVLTF.